These 26 T cell receptor beta chains came from one sample sequenced in a study of blood T cell repertoires in COVID-19. The table came from immunoSEQ multiplex PCR; TCRdb's copy has only in-frame clones and leaves some out. The top ten hold 0.5% to 0.55% of the sample, which has some 180,000 clones, about nine tenths seen once. Sequencing used peripheral blood. These receptor sequences come from a man aged 50 or older with acute or convalescent COVID-19.

The chain carries TRBV7-2 and TRBJ2-3; 9 bases map to TRBD2. V lost 5 bases, J lost 4 bases, and 10 bases stayed unmatched. The germline V gene encodes CDR1 SGHTA and CDR2 FQGNSA. The CDR3 consists of 16 residues. CDR3 in DNA: TGTGCCAGCAGCCGCTCTAGCGGGGCGGGGGCAGATACGCAGTATTTT. Protein product: CASSRSSGAGADTQYF.

This chain links TRBV5-1 with TRBJ2-7; 8 nucleotides align to TRBD1. This CDR3 contains 14 residues. Germline trimming cut 4 bases from V and 6 bases from J; bases unmatched to any gene: 9. Germline lookup yields CDR1 SGHRS and CDR2 YFSETQ. CDR3 DNA: TGCGCCAGCAGCGCCGGGACAGGTCTTTCCGAGCAGTACTTC. It yields the protein CASSAGTGLSEQYF.

This clone was counted once. The chain carries TRBV14 and TRBJ2-1; no reliable D call. The CDR3 covers 11 residues. CDR1 is SGHDN, CDR2 FVKESK, per germline. The V end was cut by 4 bases, the J end by 8 bases, with 6 bases between. The CDR3 region is CASSPYYEQFF. The CDR3 DNA is TGTGCCAGCAGCCCGTACTATGAGCAGTTCTTC. Drawing the rest from reference TRBV14 and TRBJ2-1, the complete variable domain is EAGVTQFPSHSVIEKGQTVTLRCDPISGHDNLYWYRRVMGKEIKFLLHFVKESKQDESGMPNNRFLAERTGGTYSTLKVQPAELEDSGVYFCASSPYYEQFFGPGTRLTVL.

The V gene is TRBV6-2 or TRBV6-3, the J gene TRBJ1-1; D call uncertain. Germline CDR1 reads MNHEY; CDR2 reads SVGEGT. CDR3 size: 14 residues. V lost 2 bases and J 2 bases, leaving 9 bases between the germline ends. CDR3 residues: CASSYARVNTEAFF. The CDR3, as DNA: TGTGCCAGCAGTTACGCCCGGGTTAACACTGAAGCTTTCTTT.

The chain carries TRBV10-3 and TRBJ1-3; the D gene is possibly TRBD1 (5 bases). Looked up from germline, CDR1 is ENHRY and CDR2 is SYGVKD. V lost 0 bases and J 0 bases, leaving 9 bases between the germline ends. The CDR3 consists of 16 residues. CDR3 loop: CAISESRGISGNTIYF. DNA of the CDR3: TGTGCCATCAGTGAGTCGCGGGGGATCTCTGGAAACACCATATATTTT.

V gene TRBV6-1 combines with J gene TRBJ1-6; D uncertain. CDR1 MNHNS and CDR2 SASEGT come from the germline V gene. V gave up 5 bases and J gave up 6 bases, with 11 bases separating them. The CDR3 consists of 14 residues. CDR3 region: CASSSGEGNSPLHF. CDR3 coding DNA: TGTGCCAGCAGTTCAGGAGAGGGTAATTCACCCCTCCACTTT.

This chain links TRBV2 with TRBJ1-2; D not resolved. V lost 6 bases to trimming and J lost 6 bases, with 14 bases between them. Looked up from germline, CDR1 is SNHLY and CDR2 is FYNNEI. This CDR3 spans 13 amino acids. The CDR3 loop is CASSDVWRNGYTF. CDR3 nucleotide sequence: TGTGCCAGCAGCGATGTCTGGAGGAATGGCTACACCTTC. Based on the CDR3 plus reference TRBV2 and TRBJ1-2, the full variable domain is EPEVTQTPSHQVTQMGQEVILRCVPISNHLYFYWYRQILGQKVEFLVSFYNNEISEKSEIFDDQFSVERPDGSNFTLKIRSTKLEDSAMYFCASSDVWRNGYTFGSGTRLTVV.

This clone came up once. The CDR3 sequence: CASSAQTGVGYTF. The CDR3 DNA follows: TGTGCCAGCAGTGCACAGACCGGGGTTGGCTACACCTTC. V usage is TRBV28 and J usage is TRBJ1-2; D is ambiguous. Germline lookup yields CDR1 MDHEN and CDR2 SYDVKM. The CDR3 runs to 13 residues. V gave up 5 bases and J gave up 7 bases, with 14 bases separating them.

This chain uses TRBV9 with TRBJ2-1; tentative D call: TRBD1 (5 bases). Germline CDR1 is SGDLS and CDR2 is YYNGEE. The CDR3 length is 13 residues. V shed 0 bases and J shed 10 bases, with 11 bases lying between them. The DNA of the CDR3 is TGTGCCAGCAGCGTAGCTGACAGTCCGGAGCAGTTCTTC. Translated, it gives CASSVADSPEQFF.

The V call is TRBV6-5, the J call TRBJ1-5; 7 nucleotides align to TRBD1. Trimming cost V 5 bases and J 6 bases; bases outside gene matches: 7. The CDR3 consists of 14 residues. CDR1 MNHEY and CDR2 SVGAGI come from the germline V gene. CDR3 nucleotide sequence: TGTGCCAGCAGTAGACAGGGCGTCGGTCAGCCCCAGCATTTT. Translation: CASSRQGVGQPQHF.

This chain uses TRBV10-3 with TRBJ1-3; TRBD1 is a possible D gene (6 bases). V shed 5 bases and J shed 5 bases, with 13 bases lying between them. CDR3 length: 14 residues. Germline CDR1 is ENHRY and CDR2 is SYGVKD. The DNA for the CDR3 is TGTGCCATCAGTCCCTCAGGGGCTAGAAACACCATATATTTT. Translating it yields CAISPSGARNTIYF.

The chain uses TRBV28 and TRBJ2-1; unclear D gene. CDR1 and CDR2 from the germline V gene are MDHEN and SYDVKM. This CDR3 has 13 residues. V lost 6 bases to trimming and J lost 7 bases, with 13 bases between them. CDR3 region: CASRRQAGNEQFF. CDR3 sequence (DNA): TGTGCCAGCAGAAGGCAGGCCGGTAATGAGCAGTTCTTC.

This sequence joins TRBV11-1 and TRBJ1-1; 8 positions match TRBD1. Germline V gene data show CDR1 as SGHAT and CDR2 as FQDESV (reference sequence). This CDR3 comprises 14 residues. V lost 5 bases to trimming and J lost 3 bases; unmatched junction nucleotides: 5. CDR3 nucleotide sequence: TGTGCCAGCAGCAGGGACAGGAAGGACACTGAAGCTTTCTTT. Translation gives CASSRDRKDTEAFF.

This clone was seen only a few times. CDR3 nucleotide sequence: TGTGCCAGCAGCTTCCAGGGGGCGGGTCAGCCCCAGCATTTT. Protein: CASSFQGAGQPQHF. The chain carries TRBV7-9 and TRBJ1-5, with 8 bases lining up with TRBD1. Germline V gene lookup returns CDR1 SEHNR and CDR2 FQNEAQ (reference sequence). The length of the CDR3 is 14 residues. J was trimmed by 6 bases and V by 3 bases; bases with no gene match: 4.

The V call is TRBV7-9, the J call TRBJ1-4; possibly TRBD1 for D (5 bases). Germline V lookup: CDR1 SEHNR, CDR2 FQNEAQ (reference sequence). The CDR3 length is 13 residues. CDR3 nucleotides: TGTGCTGCATTTTCGCAGGGTGGTGAAAAACTGTTTTTT. This translates into CAAFSQGGEKLFF. Combining the CDR3 with reference TRBV7-9 and TRBJ1-4 gives the whole variable domain DTGVSQNPRHKITKRGQNVTFRCDPISEHNRLYWYRQTLGQGPEFLTYFQNEAQLEKSRLLSDRFSAERPKGSFSTLEIQRTEQGDSAMYLCAAFSQGGEKLFFGSGTQLSVL.

V gene TRBV11-2 combines with J gene TRBJ1-1; D not certain. This CDR3 is 13 amino acids long. Germline CDR1 reads SGHAT; CDR2 reads FQNNGV. Between the trimmed V and J ends, which lost 1 base and 3 bases, there was a span of 6 bases. In DNA form, the CDR3 reads TGTGCCAGCAGCTTAGGGAGGTACACTGAAGCTTTCTTT. It encodes CASSLGRYTEAFF.

The rearrangement uses TRBV5-6 and TRBJ1-6; D gene ambiguous. V was clipped by 7 bases and J by 3 bases, with 8 bases between them. Germline CDR1 and CDR2: SGHDT and YYEEEE. The CDR3 contains 13 residues. DNA for the CDR3: TGTGCCAGCCAGAAAAACTATAATTCACCCCTCCACTTT. Amino acid sequence: CASQKNYNSPLHF.

The J gene is TRBJ2-7, the V gene TRBV19; 14 positions match TRBD2. The CDR3 is 15 amino acids. J lost 5 bases, V lost 5 bases, and 5 bases had no gene match. From germline, CDR1 is LNHDA and CDR2 SQIVND (reference sequence). Here the CDR3 reads CASSFGTSGSNEQYF. In DNA, the CDR3 is TGTGCCAGTAGTTTCGGGACTAGCGGGAGCAACGAGCAGTACTTC.

CDR3 region: CASSREVGFRGLDTQYF. CDR3 nucleotides: TGCGCCAGCAGCCGAGAGGTCGGGTTTCGGGGGTTGGATACGCAGTATTTT. This chain joins TRBV4-1 and TRBJ2-3; possible D gene TRBD2, 6 bases. CDR3 size: 17 residues. Looked up from germline, CDR1 is MGHRA and CDR2 is YSYEKL. Trimming removed 4 bases at V and 6 bases at J, with 23 bases between.

The V and J genes are TRBV7-2 and TRBJ1-1, with D tentatively TRBD1 (5 bases). The CDR3 totals 16 residues. Trimming took off 2 bases at V and 3 bases at J, with 16 bases between the two ends. Germline-derived CDR1 and CDR2 are SGHTA and FQGNSA. CDR3 region: CASSLFPSGAYTEAFF. Written as DNA, the CDR3 is TGTGCCAGCAGCTTATTCCCGAGCGGGGCGTACACTGAAGCTTTCTTT.

The chain couples TRBV6-1 to TRBJ1-2, with D unresolved. The CDR3 runs to 16 residues. Trimming cost V 1 base and J 6 bases, with 18 bases left between them. Germline V gene lookup returns CDR1 MNHNS and CDR2 SASEGT. The CDR3 sequence: CASSEGRPDSADGYTF. CDR3 DNA: TGTGCCAGCAGTGAAGGGAGGCCGGATTCAGCAGATGGCTACACCTTC.

This clone was counted a few times. V and J are TRBV7-3 and TRBJ2-1, with D maybe TRBD2 (5 bases). V was cut by 0 bases and J by 3 bases, with 21 bases left in between. The CDR3 length is 19 residues. Germline V lookup: CDR1 SGHTA, CDR2 FQGTGA. The CDR3 DNA sequence: TGTGCCAGCAGCTTAACGAGGCTCCCGATGCAGCGGAACTACAATGAGCAGTTCTTC. Amino acid sequence: CASSLTRLPMQRNYNEQFF.

This chain connects TRBV3-1 (or the pseudogene TRBV3-2) to TRBJ2-7, with 9 bases matching TRBD2. The CDR3 is 15 amino acids. The V gene end was trimmed by 4 bases and the J gene end by 3 bases; junction bases not matched to a gene: 7. CDR1 and CDR2 from the germline V gene are LGHDT and YNNKEL (reference sequence). The CDR3 DNA is TGTGCCAGCAGCCCGGGACTAGCAGCCGTCTACGAGCAGTACTTC. This sequence encodes CASSPGLAAVYEQYF.

The CDR3 is CASSQTGGTAKTGELFF. The CDR3 DNA follows: TGTGCCAGCAGCCAAACCGGAGGGACAGCCAAAACCGGGGAGCTGTTTTTT. V and J are TRBV4-2 and TRBJ2-2, with a possible D match to TRBD1 (7 bases). The CDR3 runs to 17 residues. Germline-derived CDR1 and CDR2 are LGHNA and YNFKEQ. Trimming pared 2 bases from V and 5 bases from J, leaving 18 bases between.

The chain has TRBV4-1 and TRBJ1-2, with D maybe TRBD1 (6 bases). Germline CDR1 is MGHRA and CDR2 is YSYEKL. The CDR3 spans 15 residues. The germline V and J ends were trimmed by 0 bases and 4 bases, with 12 bases remaining between them. Written as DNA, the CDR3 is TGCGCCAGCAGCCAAGAGACAGGTCTTGGCTATGGCTACACCTTC. This sequence encodes CASSQETGLGYGYTF.

This clone occurred a few times. The chain uses TRBV2 and TRBJ1-5; 9 positions match TRBD1. V trimming: 6 bases; J trimming: 2 bases; junction bases outside the gene matches: 5. Germline CDR1 is SNHLY and CDR2 is FYNNEI. The CDR3 extends over 15 amino acids. CDR3 region: CASRGTGIGNQPQHF. DNA of the CDR3: TGTGCCAGCAGGGGGACAGGGATTGGCAATCAGCCCCAGCATTTT.